The present TCR beta chain was sequenced within a study of cytomegalovirus exposure and HLA in healthy donors. Study-level points and caveats: The productive fraction for most TCR beta V segments was about 87% or about 30% in an earlier analysis. The authors assumed roughly uniform sequencing depth across donors for presence/absence analyses. Both high specificity and high sensitivity reportedly marked the classifier's diagnosis of cytomegalovirus status.

This clone was seen more than once but under ten times. Its antigen is undetermined. With 3 bases clipped from V and 5 bases from J, the junction kept 3 bases outside the gene matches. The CDR3 extends over 14 amino acids. PCR used 60 Vbeta primers and 13 Jbeta primers. Data came from immunoSEQ multiplex PCR; TCRdb stores just in-frame clones and leaves some out. The sample consists of 130,000 or so clones, 6.5% to 9.5% of them appearing once. At sampling all donors were nominally healthy, likely with unrecorded immune exposures. Sequencing was performed on PBMCs. The sequence was collected from a man aged 35-49 years in good health and CMV-seronegative. V gene TRBV5-3 combines with J gene TRBJ2-1; 9 bases match TRBD1. TRBV5-3 is treated as an ORF (open reading frame) with a function not yet certain. CDR3 DNA sequence: TGTGCCAGAAGCTCCGGGACAGGGAACAATGAGCAGTTCTTC. As protein: CARSSGTGNNEQFF.